Presented here are 24 T cell receptor beta chains from one specimen sequenced in a study of T-cell reconstitution after alpha-beta-depleted transplantation in children. Unique molecular identifiers featured in how the TCRbeta library was prepared. Each CDR3 protein is one row after TCRdb ran MiXCR on the PCR reads. The repertoire consists of about 400,000 distinct CDR3 sequences, with 15% to 20% occurring once and the leading ten covering over 25%. The sequences come from PBMCs, mostly from graft donor cells, collected 360 days after TCRalphabeta/CD19-depleted stem cell transplant. Source of these receptors: a boy younger than two who had a stem cell transplant for Wiskott-Aldrich syndrome, so the T cells may come from the graft donor.

This clonotype was picked up many times. The chain recombines TRBV12-3 or TRBV12-4 with TRBJ2-4; D tentatively reads TRBD1 or TRBD2 (5 bases each). V was cut by 3 bases and J by 3 bases, with 9 bases left in between. This CDR3 region has 14 residues. For the CDR3, the DNA is TGTGCCAGCAGTTTTGGGGGTGACAAAAACATTCAGTACTTC. Protein product: CASSFGGDKNIQYF.

This clonotype was seen a handful of times. The chain employs TRBV5-1 and TRBJ2-1, with a tentative D call TRBD2 (6 bases). V shed 4 bases and J shed 5 bases, with 13 bases lying between them. The germline CDR1 and CDR2 sequences are SGHRS and YFSETQ. The CDR3 consists of 14 residues. The DNA of the CDR3 is TGCGCCAGCAGCCCGACTAGGATCAACAATGAGCAGTTCTTC. Its translation is CASSPTRINNEQFF.

The chain has TRBV5-1 and TRBJ2-7; D is perhaps TRBD2 (6 bases). V was trimmed by 4 bases and J by 0 bases, leaving 14 bases between them. This CDR3 is built from 15 residues. Germline CDR1 and CDR2: SGHRS and YFSETQ. CDR3: CASSRRAGPSYEQYF. The CDR3 DNA follows: TGCGCCAGCAGCCGGAGGGCGGGACCCTCCTACGAGCAGTACTTC.

This sequence joins TRBV30 and TRBJ2-5; D unclear. Trimming removed 3 bases at V and 2 bases at J, with 4 bases between. This CDR3 is 11 amino acids long. Germline V gene sequence: CDR1 GTSNPN, CDR2 SVGIG (reference sequence). The CDR3 region is CAWSKQETQYF. CDR3 bases: TGTGCCTGGAGCAAACAAGAGACCCAGTACTTC.

This clonotype showed up just once. V gene TRBV7-2 combines with J gene TRBJ2-7; 7 bases align to TRBD2. Trimming took 1 base from V and 5 from J; bases not matched to a gene: 11. CDR1 is SGHTA and CDR2 is FQGNSA in the germline V gene. CDR3 length equals 16 residues. Here the CDR3 reads CASSLVGWGGANEQYF. The CDR3 bases are TGTGCCAGCAGCTTAGTAGGGTGGGGGGGAGCGAACGAGCAGTACTTC.

V is TRBV24-1 and J is TRBJ2-2, with 7 bases lining up with TRBD2. This CDR3 is 15 amino acids long. Germline assignment: CDR1 KGHDR and CDR2 SFDVKD. V gave up 7 bases and J gave up 3 bases; unmatched junction bases: 7. The CDR3 bases are TGTGCCACCAGCCACATGGGAGGGTACACCGGGGAGCTGTTTTTT. It encodes CATSHMGGYTGELFF.

The chain links TRBV2 to TRBJ2-3; no clear D. Germline CDR1 reads SNHLY; CDR2 reads FYNNEI. The CDR3 extends over 12 amino acids. Trimming pared 7 bases from V and 4 bases from J, leaving 9 bases between. In nucleotides, the CDR3 is TGTGCCAGCACCTCAAGGCCAGATACGCAGTATTTT. The encoded protein is CASTSRPDTQYF.

This clonotype was picked up many times. The chain recombines TRBV27 with TRBJ2-1; TRBD1 matches 9 bases. Germline V lookup: CDR1 MNHEY, CDR2 SMNVEV (reference sequence). J gave up 8 bases and V 7 bases, and 12 bases lay outside the gene matches. The CDR3 length is 15 residues. CDR3 sequence: CASTIWTDRGYEQFF. The CDR3 nucleotides read TGTGCCAGCACCATTTGGACGGACAGGGGATATGAGCAGTTCTTC.

The J gene is TRBJ1-1, the V gene TRBV10-3; TRBD1 is a possible D gene (5 bases). V was trimmed by 2 bases and J by 4 bases, leaving 11 bases between them. CDR3 length equals 14 residues. Germline values: CDR1 ENHRY, CDR2 SYGVKD. CDR3 loop: CAISERGRGTEAFF. The CDR3 DNA reads TGTGCCATCAGTGAGCGGGGGAGGGGCACTGAAGCTTTCTTT.

CDR3 in DNA: TGCGCCAGCAGCCAACTAGCGGGAGTCGGGTACAATGAGCAGTTCTTC. Its translation is CASSQLAGVGYNEQFF. The V gene is TRBV4-3, the J gene TRBJ2-1; 10 positions match TRBD2. Germline V gives CDR1 LGHNA, CDR2 YSLEER. The V and J ends lost 2 bases and 4 bases, in that order; junction bases with no gene match: 5. The length of the CDR3 is 16 residues.

The chain joins TRBV10-3 to TRBJ2-3, with 13 bases aligning to TRBD2. CDR3 length: 18 residues. In germline, CDR1 is ENHRY, CDR2 SYGVKD. V lost 4 bases to trimming and J lost 0 bases; unmatched junction nucleotides: 7. The CDR3 region has the DNA TGTGCCATCAGTGGGACTAGCGGGGGCGTTAAGAGCACAGATACGCAGTATTTT. It translates to CAISGTSGGVKSTDTQYF.

There are many counts of this clonotype. This rearrangement joins TRBV4-1 to TRBJ2-7; the D is unclear. Germline assignment: CDR1 MGHRA and CDR2 YSYEKL. The CDR3 loop spans 16 amino acids. Trimming took off 0 bases at V and 6 bases at J, with 18 bases between the two ends. For the CDR3, the DNA is TGCGCCAGCAGCCAAGATAGTTCTGGCGTCATCGGCGAGCAGTACTTC. Its translation: CASSQDSSGVIGEQYF.

This chain joins TRBV5-1 and TRBJ2-1; D is uncertain. CDR1 and CDR2 (germline): SGHRS, YFSETQ. Trimming took off 0 bases at V and 5 bases at J, with 9 bases between the two ends. The CDR3 has 14 amino acids. CDR3 nucleotide sequence: TGCGCCAGCAGCTTGGCCCGGCTAGACAATGAGCAGTTCTTC. This sequence encodes CASSLARLDNEQFF.

This clonotype was seen at least ten times. The chain carries TRBV12-3 or TRBV12-4 and TRBJ2-2, with 8 bases fitting TRBD1. This CDR3 comprises 15 residues. V was clipped by 3 bases and J by 5 bases; unmatched bases: 5. CDR3 sequence reads: CASSFQTGVTGELFF. In DNA form, the CDR3 reads TGTGCCAGCAGTTTCCAGACAGGGGTAACCGGGGAGCTGTTTTTT.

This clonotype was recorded a few times. The chain recombines TRBV29-1 with TRBJ2-7; 8 bases match TRBD1. With 0 bases clipped from V and 0 bases from J, the junction kept 1 base outside the gene matches. Germline CDR1 SQVTM, CDR2 ANQGSEA. The CDR3 loop spans 14 amino acids. CDR3 sequence reads: CSVEEDRASYEQYF. The CDR3 bases are TGCAGCGTTGAAGAGGACAGGGCCTCCTACGAGCAGTACTTC.

This clonotype has a handful of counts. This CDR3 is CASSAGQGGGYTF. The CDR3 DNA reads as TGTGCCAGCAGCGCCGGACAGGGTGGCGGCTACACCTTC. The V gene is TRBV9, the J gene TRBJ1-2, with 8 positions matching TRBD1. The germline V gene encodes CDR1 SGDLS and CDR2 YYNGEE. J lost 8 bases, V lost 3 bases, and 6 bases had no gene match. The CDR3 has 13 residues.

This clonotype was recorded a few times. The rearrangement uses TRBV4-2 and TRBJ2-5, with 7 bases identical to TRBD1. V was clipped by 4 bases and J by 5 bases; unmatched bases: 22. This CDR3 comprises 19 residues. CDR1 is LGHNA and CDR2 is YNFKEQ in the germline V gene. The CDR3 sequence: CASSPRSYRGHLVRETQYF. CDR3 nucleotides: TGTGCCAGCAGCCCAAGGTCGTACAGGGGCCACCTCGTGAGGGAGACCCAGTACTTC.

This clonotype was seen a handful of times. The rearrangement joins TRBV14 to TRBJ2-1; 11 bases line up with TRBD2. V was clipped by 0 bases and J by 2 bases; unmatched bases: 9. The CDR3 length is 19 residues. Germline-derived CDR1 and CDR2 are SGHDN and FVKESK. The CDR3 protein is CASSQDCPTSGGAYNEQFF. As DNA, the CDR3 is TGTGCCAGCAGCCAAGATTGCCCAACTAGCGGGGGTGCCTACAATGAGCAGTTCTTC.

This sequence joins TRBV10-3 and TRBJ2-2, with 12 bases fitting TRBD2. V shed 6 bases and J 7 bases; nucleotides not matched to a gene: 6. CDR1 and CDR2 from the germline V gene are ENHRY and SYGVKD. The CDR3 loop spans 15 amino acids. CDR3 DNA sequence: TGTGCCATCAGCAGACTAGCGGGAGAGGTCGGGGAGCTGTTTTTT. Translating gives CAISRLAGEVGELFF.

The V call is TRBV7-8, the J call TRBJ2-7; either TRBD1 or TRBD2 may supply D (6 bases each). Trimming pared 3 bases from V and 3 bases from J, leaving 15 bases between. Germline lookup yields CDR1 SGHVS and CDR2 FQNEAQ. This CDR3 has 15 amino acids. The CDR3 loop is CASSLKGDFYYEQYF. Here the CDR3 DNA reads TGTGCCAGCAGCTTGAAGGGGGACTTCTACTACGAGCAGTACTTC. Looking up the rest from reference TRBV7-8 and TRBJ2-7 gives the full variable domain: GAGVSQSPRYKVAKRGQDVALRCDPISGHVSLFWYQQALGQGPEFLTYFQNEAQLDKSGLPSDRFFAERPEGSVSTLKIQRTQQEDSAVYLCASSLKGDFYYEQYFGPGTRLTVT.

This clonotype was counted between two and nine times. V gene TRBV7-2 combines with J gene TRBJ2-7, with D tentatively TRBD2 (6 bases). In germline, CDR1 is SGHTA, CDR2 FQGNSA. The V end was cut by 5 bases, the J end by 2 bases, with 16 bases between. The CDR3 spans 15 residues. This chain's CDR3 is CASSEGGWTAYEQYF. The CDR3, as DNA: TGTGCCAGCAGCGAGGGAGGTTGGACCGCCTACGAGCAGTACTTC.

This chain links TRBV20-1 with TRBJ2-1; D remains ambiguous. V lost 0 bases to trimming and J lost 10 bases, with 22 bases between them. This CDR3 region has 16 residues. Germline V gives CDR1 DFQATT, CDR2 SNEGSKA (reference sequence). CDR3 bases: TGCAGTGCTAGAGATTTCCGAGCCCATTCTTTGTCGGAGCAGTTCTTC. Its translation: CSARDFRAHSLSEQFF.

There are a few counts of this clonotype. This chain links TRBV29-1 with TRBJ2-2; D is perhaps TRBD2 (6 bases). There are 13 residues in the CDR3. Trimming left V 4 bases short and J 3 bases short, with 9 bases between. Per the germline V gene, CDR1 is SQVTM and CDR2 is ANQGSEA. CDR3 bases: TGCAGCGTTGGCGGGGCCTACACCGGGGAGCTGTTTTTT. Protein sequence: CSVGGAYTGELFF.

This clonotype was seen repeatedly, ten times or more. The V gene is TRBV5-1, the J gene TRBJ2-2; D may be TRBD1 (5 bases). Trimming pared 0 bases from V and 7 bases from J, leaving 10 bases between. The CDR3 length is 14 residues. Germline CDR1 reads SGHRS; CDR2 reads YFSETQ. CDR3 DNA sequence: TGCGCCAGCAGCTTGGTTCGTGACAGCGGGGAGCTGTTTTTT. Translation: CASSLVRDSGELFF.